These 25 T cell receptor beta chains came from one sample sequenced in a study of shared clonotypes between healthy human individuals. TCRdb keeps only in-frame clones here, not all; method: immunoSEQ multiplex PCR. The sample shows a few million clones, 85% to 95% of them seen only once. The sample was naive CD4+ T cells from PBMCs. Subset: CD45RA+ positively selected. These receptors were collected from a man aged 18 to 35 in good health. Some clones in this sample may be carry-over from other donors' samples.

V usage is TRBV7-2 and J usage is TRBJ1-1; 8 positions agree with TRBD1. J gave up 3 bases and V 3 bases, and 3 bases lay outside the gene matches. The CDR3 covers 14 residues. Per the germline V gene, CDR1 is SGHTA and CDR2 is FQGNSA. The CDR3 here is CASSFSTGDTEAFF. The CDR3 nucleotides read TGTGCCAGCAGCTTCTCGACAGGGGACACTGAAGCTTTCTTT. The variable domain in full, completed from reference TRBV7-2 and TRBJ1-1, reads GAGVSQSPSNKVTEKGKDVELRCDPISGHTALYWYRQSLGQGLEFLIYFQGNSAPDKSGLPSDRFSAERTGGSVSTLTIQRTQQEDSAVYLCASSFSTGDTEAFFGQGTRLTVV.

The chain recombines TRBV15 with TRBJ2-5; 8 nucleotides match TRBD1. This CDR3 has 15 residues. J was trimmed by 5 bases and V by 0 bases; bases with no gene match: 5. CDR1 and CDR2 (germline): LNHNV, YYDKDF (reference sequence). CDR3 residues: CATSRDVTGVETQYF. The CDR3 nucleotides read TGTGCCACCAGCAGAGACGTGACAGGGGTGGAGACCCAGTACTTC. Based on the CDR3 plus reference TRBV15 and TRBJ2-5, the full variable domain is DAMVIQNPRYQVTQFGKPVTLSCSQTLNHNVMYWYQQKSSQAPKLLFHYYDKDFNNEADTPDNFQSRRPNTSFCFLDIRSPGLGDTAMYLCATSRDVTGVETQYFGPGTRLLVL.

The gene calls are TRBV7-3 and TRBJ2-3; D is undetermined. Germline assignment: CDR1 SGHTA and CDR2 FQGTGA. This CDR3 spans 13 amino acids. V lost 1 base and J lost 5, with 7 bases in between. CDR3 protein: CASSLSALDTQYF. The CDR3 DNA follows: TGTGCCAGCAGCTTAAGCGCCTTAGATACGCAGTATTTT.

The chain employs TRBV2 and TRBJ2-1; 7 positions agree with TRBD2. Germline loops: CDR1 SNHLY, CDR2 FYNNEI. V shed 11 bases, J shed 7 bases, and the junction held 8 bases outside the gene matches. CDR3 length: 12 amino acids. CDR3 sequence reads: CAVREGGNEQFF. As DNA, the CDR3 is TGTGCCGTCAGGGAGGGCGGGAATGAGCAGTTCTTC.

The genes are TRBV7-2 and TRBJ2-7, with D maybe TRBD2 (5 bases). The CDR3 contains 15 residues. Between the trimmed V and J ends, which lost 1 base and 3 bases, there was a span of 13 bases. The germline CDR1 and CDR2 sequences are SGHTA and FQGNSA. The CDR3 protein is CASSLDRSGLYEQYF. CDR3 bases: TGTGCCAGCAGCTTAGATCGCAGCGGCCTCTACGAGCAGTACTTC.

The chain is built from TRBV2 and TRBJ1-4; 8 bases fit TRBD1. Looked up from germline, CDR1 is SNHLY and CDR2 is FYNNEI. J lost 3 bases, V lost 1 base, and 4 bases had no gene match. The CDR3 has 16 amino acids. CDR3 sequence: CASSEDSQGANEKLFF. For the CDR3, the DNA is TGTGCCAGCAGTGAAGACTCACAGGGGGCTAATGAAAAACTGTTTTTT.

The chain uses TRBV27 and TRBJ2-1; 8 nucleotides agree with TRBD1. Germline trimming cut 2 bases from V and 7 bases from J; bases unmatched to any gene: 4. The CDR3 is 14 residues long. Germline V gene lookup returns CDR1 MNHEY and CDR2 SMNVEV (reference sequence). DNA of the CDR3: TGTGCCAGCAGTTTAAGACAGGGGTGGAATGAGCAGTTCTTC. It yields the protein CASSLRQGWNEQFF.

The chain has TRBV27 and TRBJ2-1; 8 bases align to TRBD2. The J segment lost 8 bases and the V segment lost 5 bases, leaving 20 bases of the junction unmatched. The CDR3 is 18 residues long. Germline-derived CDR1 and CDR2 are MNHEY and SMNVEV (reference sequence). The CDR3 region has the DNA TGTGCCAGCAGTCGAGGACTGGGGCGGGAGGTGTCCTCCGATGAGCAGTTCTTC. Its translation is CASSRGLGREVSSDEQFF.

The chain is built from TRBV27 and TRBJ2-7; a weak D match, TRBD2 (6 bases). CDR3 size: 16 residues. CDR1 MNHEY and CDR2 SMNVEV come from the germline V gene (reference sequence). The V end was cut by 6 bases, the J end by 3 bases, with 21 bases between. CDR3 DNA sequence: TGTGCCAGCAGCTCGGGATGGGGACTCGTCAACTACGAGCAGTACTTC. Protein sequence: CASSSGWGLVNYEQYF.

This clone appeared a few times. CDR3 residues: CASSLAQGGGEKLFF. In nucleotides, the CDR3 is TGTGCCAGCAGCTTAGCGCAGGGGGGAGGTGAAAAACTGTTTTTT. The V gene is TRBV7-9, the J gene TRBJ1-4; 7 nucleotides line up with TRBD1. Germline loops: CDR1 SEHNR, CDR2 FQNEAQ (reference sequence). The CDR3 has 15 amino acids. The V gene end was trimmed by 0 bases and the J gene end by 7 bases; junction bases not matched to a gene: 5.

CDR3 protein: CASSTRTGEETQYF. Here the CDR3 DNA reads TGTGCCAGCAGTACCCGGACAGGGGAAGAGACCCAGTACTTC. The chain joins TRBV28 to TRBJ2-5, with 9 bases matching TRBD1. The CDR3 is 14 amino acids. The germline gives CDR1 MDHEN, CDR2 SYDVKM. The junction had 4 bases not matched to a gene; V was cut back by 5 bases and J by 3 bases.

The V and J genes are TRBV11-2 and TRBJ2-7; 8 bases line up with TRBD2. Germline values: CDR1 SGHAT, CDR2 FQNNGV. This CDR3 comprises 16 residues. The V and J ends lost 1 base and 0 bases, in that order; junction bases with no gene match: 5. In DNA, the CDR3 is TGTGCCAGCAGCTTAGGGGCTAGCGGGTTCTCCTACGAGCAGTACTTC. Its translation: CASSLGASGFSYEQYF.

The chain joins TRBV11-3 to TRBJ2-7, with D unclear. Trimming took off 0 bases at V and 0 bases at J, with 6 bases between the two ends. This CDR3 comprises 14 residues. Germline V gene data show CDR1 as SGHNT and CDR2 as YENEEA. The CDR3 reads CASSLDFPSYEQYF. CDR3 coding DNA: TGTGCCAGCAGCTTAGATTTCCCCTCCTACGAGCAGTACTTC. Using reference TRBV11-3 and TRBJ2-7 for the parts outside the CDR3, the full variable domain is EAGVVQSPRYKIIEKKQPVAFWCNPISGHNTLYWYLQNLGQGPELLIRYENEEAVDDSQLPKDRFSAERLKGVDSTLKIQPAELGDSAVYLCASSLDFPSYEQYFGPGTRLTVT.

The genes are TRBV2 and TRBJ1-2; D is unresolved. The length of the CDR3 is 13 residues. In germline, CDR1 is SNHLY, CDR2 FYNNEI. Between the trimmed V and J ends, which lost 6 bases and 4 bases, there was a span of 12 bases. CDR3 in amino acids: CASSLDGAYGYTF. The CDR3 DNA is TGTGCCAGCAGCCTAGACGGAGCCTATGGCTACACCTTC.

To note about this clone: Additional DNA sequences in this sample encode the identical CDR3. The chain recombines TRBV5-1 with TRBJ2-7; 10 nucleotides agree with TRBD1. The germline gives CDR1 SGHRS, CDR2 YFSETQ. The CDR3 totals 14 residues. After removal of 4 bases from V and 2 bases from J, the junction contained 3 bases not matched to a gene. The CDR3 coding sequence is TGCGCCAGCAGCAGCGGACAGGGGGCCTACGAGCAGTACTTC. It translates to CASSSGQGAYEQYF.

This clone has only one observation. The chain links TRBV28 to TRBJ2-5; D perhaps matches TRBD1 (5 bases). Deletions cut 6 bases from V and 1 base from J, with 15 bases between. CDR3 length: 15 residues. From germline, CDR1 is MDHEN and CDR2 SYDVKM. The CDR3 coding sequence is TGTGCCAGCAGGCCCAACGACAGAAGCCAAGAGACCCAGTACTTC. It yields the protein CASRPNDRSQETQYF.

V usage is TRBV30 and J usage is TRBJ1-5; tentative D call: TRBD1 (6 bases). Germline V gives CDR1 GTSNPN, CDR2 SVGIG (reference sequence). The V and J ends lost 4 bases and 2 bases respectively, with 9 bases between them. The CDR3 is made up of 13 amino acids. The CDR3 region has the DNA TGTGCCTGGAACAGGGTTGGCAATCAGCCCCAGCATTTT. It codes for CAWNRVGNQPQHF.

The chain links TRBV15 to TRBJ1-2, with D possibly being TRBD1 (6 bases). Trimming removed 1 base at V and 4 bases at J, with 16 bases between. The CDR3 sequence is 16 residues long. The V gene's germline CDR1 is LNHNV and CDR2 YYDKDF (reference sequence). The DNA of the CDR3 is TGTGCCACCAGCAGAGGAGGGGGATCGGGACTCTATGGCTACACCTTC. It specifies CATSRGGGSGLYGYTF.

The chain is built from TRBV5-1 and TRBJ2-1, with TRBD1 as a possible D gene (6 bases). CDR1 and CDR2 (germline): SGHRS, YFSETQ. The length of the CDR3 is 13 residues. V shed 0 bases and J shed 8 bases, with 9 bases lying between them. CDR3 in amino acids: CASSLDRVDEQFF. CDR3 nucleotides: TGCGCCAGCAGCTTGGACAGGGTGGATGAGCAGTTCTTC.

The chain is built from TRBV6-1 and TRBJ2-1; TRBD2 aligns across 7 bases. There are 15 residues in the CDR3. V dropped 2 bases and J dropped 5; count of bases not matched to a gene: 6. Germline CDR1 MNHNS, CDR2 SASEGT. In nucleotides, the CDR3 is TGTGCCAGCAGTGAATACTGGCGGGAGAACAATGAGCAGTTCTTC. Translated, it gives CASSEYWRENNEQFF.

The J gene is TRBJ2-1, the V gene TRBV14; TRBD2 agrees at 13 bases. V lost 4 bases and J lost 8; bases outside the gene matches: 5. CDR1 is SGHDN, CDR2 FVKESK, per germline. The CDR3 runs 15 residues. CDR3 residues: CASSPGLAGDDEQFF. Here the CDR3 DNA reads TGTGCCAGCAGCCCTGGACTAGCGGGAGATGATGAGCAGTTCTTC.

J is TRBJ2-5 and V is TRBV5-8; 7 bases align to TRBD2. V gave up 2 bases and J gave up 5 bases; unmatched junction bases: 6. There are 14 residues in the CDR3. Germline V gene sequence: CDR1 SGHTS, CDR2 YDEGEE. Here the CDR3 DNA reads TGTGCCAGCAGCTTTGGTGCGGGAGTGGAGACCCAGTACTTC. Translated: CASSFGAGVETQYF.

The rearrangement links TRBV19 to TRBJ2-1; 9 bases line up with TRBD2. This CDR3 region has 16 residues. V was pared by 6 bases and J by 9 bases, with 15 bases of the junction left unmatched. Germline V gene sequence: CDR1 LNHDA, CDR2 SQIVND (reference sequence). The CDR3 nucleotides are TGTGCCAGTAGAACCTACGGATTAGCGGGAGCGGCTGAGCAGTTCTTC. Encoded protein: CASRTYGLAGAAEQFF.

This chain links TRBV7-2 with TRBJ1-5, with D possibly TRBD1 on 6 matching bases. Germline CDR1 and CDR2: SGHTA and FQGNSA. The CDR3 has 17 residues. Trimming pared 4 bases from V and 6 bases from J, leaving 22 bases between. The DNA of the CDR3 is TGTGCCAGCAGCTCATGGGGGGCAGGGACGGTTACTCAGCCCCAGCATTTT. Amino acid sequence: CASSSWGAGTVTQPQHF.

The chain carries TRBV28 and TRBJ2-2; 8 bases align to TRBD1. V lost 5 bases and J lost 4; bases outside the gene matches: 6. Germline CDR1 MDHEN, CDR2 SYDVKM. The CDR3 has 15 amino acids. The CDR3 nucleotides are TGTGCCAGCAGTCCAGGGGGCGCGGGCACCGGGGAGCTGTTTTTT. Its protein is CASSPGGAGTGELFF.